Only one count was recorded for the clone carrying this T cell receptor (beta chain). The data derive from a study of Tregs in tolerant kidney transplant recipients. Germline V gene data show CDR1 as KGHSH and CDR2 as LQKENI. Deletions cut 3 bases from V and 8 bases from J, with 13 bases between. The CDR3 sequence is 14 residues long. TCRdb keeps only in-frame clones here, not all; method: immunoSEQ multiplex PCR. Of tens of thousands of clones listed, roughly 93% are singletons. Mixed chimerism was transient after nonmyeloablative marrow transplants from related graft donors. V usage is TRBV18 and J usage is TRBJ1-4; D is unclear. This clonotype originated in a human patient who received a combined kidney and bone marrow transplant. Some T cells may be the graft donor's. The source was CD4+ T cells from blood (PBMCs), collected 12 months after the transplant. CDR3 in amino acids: CASSPLGLEEKLFF. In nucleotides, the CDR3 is TGTGCCAGCTCACCCCTCGGCTTGGAGGAAAAACTGTTTTTT.